This T cell receptor (beta chain) is drawn from a study of identical twins. Unique molecular identifiers were in the cDNA, with template-switch universal primer binding. TCRdb re-called the 5' RACE reads through MiXCR, storing one row per CDR3 protein. The sample consists of about 220,000 distinct CDR3 sequences, roughly 7.5% of them appearing once. The CDR3 has 12 residues. The germline CDR1 and CDR2 sequences are SNHLY and FYNNEI. The ends were cut back, 2 bases at V and 11 bases at J, with 12 bases in the middle. With regard to this clonotype: The antigen is unknown.

Findings and caveats of the study: An excess of low generation probability was shown by twin-shared out-of-frame alpha sequences. Without tracking the same donors, conclusions rested on cross-sectional statistical analysis.

The same data also went into a second study, on yellow fever vaccine responses in identical twins.

The sequence came from a woman aged 18 to 35 in good health. The chain links TRBV2 to TRBJ1-1; D is undetermined. Sequencing was carried out using memory (CD45RO+) T cells sorted from blood. The CDR3 bases are TGTGCCAGCAGTGAACGGGCAGCACGGGCTTTCTTT. Protein product: CASSERAARAFF.